The 9 T cell receptor beta chains below come from one sample, sequenced in a study of T cell responses to AZD1222 COVID-19 vaccine. Assay used: immunoSEQ multiplex PCR; TCRdb lists only in-frame clones, some missing. This repertoire shows some 79,000 clones, around three quarters found once; its top ten account for roughly 50%. The material sequenced was peripheral blood, taken 28 days after the second AZD1222 dose. These receptors were collected from an adult who received the AZD1222 COVID-19 vaccine.

The CDR3 region has the DNA TGTGCCAGCAGCTTAGTGGGAGGGACAGACAACAATGAGCAGTTCTTC. It codes for CASSLVGGTDNNEQFF. J is TRBJ2-1 and V is TRBV7-8; the D call may be TRBD1 or TRBD2 (7 bases each). Between the trimmed V and J ends, which lost 1 base and 5 bases, there was a span of 15 bases. Germline V lookup: CDR1 SGHVS, CDR2 FQNEAQ. This CDR3 region has 16 residues. The entire variable domain, with the rest obtained from reference TRBV7-8 and TRBJ2-1, is as follows: GAGVSQSPRYKVAKRGQDVALRCDPISGHVSLFWYQQALGQGPEFLTYFQNEAQLDKSGLPSDRFFAERPEGSVSTLKIQRTQQEDSAVYLCASSLVGGTDNNEQFFGPGTRLTVL.

This clone was seen a handful of times. The chain has TRBV29-1 and TRBJ2-1; 7 bases are shared with TRBD1. The junction had 14 bases not matched to a gene; V was cut back by 7 bases and J by 5 bases. Germline CDR1 SQVTM, CDR2 ANQGSEA. The CDR3 contains 15 residues. CDR3 amino acids: CSAPFPGQSNNEQFF. CDR3 bases: TGCAGCGCCCCGTTCCCGGGACAGTCGAACAATGAGCAGTTCTTC.

This clone has a handful of counts. The J gene is TRBJ1-1, the V gene TRBV19; no reliable D call. Germline CDR1 and CDR2: LNHDA and SQIVND (reference sequence). Trimming removed 5 bases at V and 3 bases at J, with 10 bases between. The CDR3 sequence is 13 residues long. CDR3 sequence (DNA): TGTGCCAGTAGTCGCGACGAGGACACTGAAGCTTTCTTT. This translates into CASSRDEDTEAFF.

This chain joins TRBV4-3 and TRBJ1-6, with 8 bases that match TRBD1. Germline loops: CDR1 LGHNA, CDR2 YSLEER. The CDR3 contains 18 residues. The V gene end was trimmed by 0 bases and the J gene end by 10 bases; junction bases not matched to a gene: 14. CDR3 amino acids: CASSQDSGVQGAGSPLHF. In nucleotides, the CDR3 is TGCGCCAGCAGCCAAGATTCGGGAGTGCAGGGGGCCGGATCACCCCTCCACTTT.

V usage is TRBV12-3 or TRBV12-4 and J usage is TRBJ1-2; D not resolved. Trimming removed 6 bases from V and 6 bases from J, with 14 bases in between. The CDR3 extends over 13 amino acids. The CDR3 DNA reads as TGTGCCAGCAGAGACTCGTGGGCTAATGGCTACACCTTC. Protein: CASRDSWANGYTF.

V usage is TRBV7-9 and J usage is TRBJ2-3; 7 bases align to TRBD1. The CDR3 extends over 14 amino acids. Germline V gene sequence: CDR1 SEHNR, CDR2 FQNEAQ (reference sequence). V lost 6 bases, J lost 1 base, and 4 bases stayed unmatched. DNA of the CDR3: TGTGCCAGCAGAGGGGGCCTAGGCACAGATACGCAGTATTTT. Translated, it gives CASRGGLGTDTQYF.

The chain has TRBV7-8 and TRBJ2-7, with TRBD1 matching over 10 bases. The germline V gene encodes CDR1 SGHVS and CDR2 FQNEAQ. The CDR3 runs to 15 residues. After removal of 5 bases from V and 2 bases from J, the junction contained 6 bases not matched to a gene. The CDR3 here is CASSRDRGFAYEQYF. In DNA form, the CDR3 reads TGTGCCAGCAGCCGGGACAGGGGTTTCGCCTACGAGCAGTACTTC.

The chain couples TRBV12-3 or TRBV12-4 to TRBJ2-4; D remains ambiguous. The CDR3 has 13 amino acids. Trimming removed 3 bases from V and 6 bases from J, with 9 bases in between. Written as DNA, the CDR3 is TGTGCCAGCAGTTTGGCAGTAAGAAACATTCAGTACTTC. It yields the protein CASSLAVRNIQYF.

In DNA form, the CDR3 reads TGTGCCACCAGTGATTTTCGACAGGACCCTGCTCCCACTGGAAACACCATATATTTT. Translating it yields CATSDFRQDPAPTGNTIYF. The rearrangement joins TRBV24-1 to TRBJ1-3, with a tentative D call TRBD1 (6 bases). The V gene's germline CDR1 is KGHDR and CDR2 SFDVKD. Between the trimmed V and J ends, which lost 1 base and 2 bases, there was a span of 20 bases. The CDR3 is made up of 19 amino acids.